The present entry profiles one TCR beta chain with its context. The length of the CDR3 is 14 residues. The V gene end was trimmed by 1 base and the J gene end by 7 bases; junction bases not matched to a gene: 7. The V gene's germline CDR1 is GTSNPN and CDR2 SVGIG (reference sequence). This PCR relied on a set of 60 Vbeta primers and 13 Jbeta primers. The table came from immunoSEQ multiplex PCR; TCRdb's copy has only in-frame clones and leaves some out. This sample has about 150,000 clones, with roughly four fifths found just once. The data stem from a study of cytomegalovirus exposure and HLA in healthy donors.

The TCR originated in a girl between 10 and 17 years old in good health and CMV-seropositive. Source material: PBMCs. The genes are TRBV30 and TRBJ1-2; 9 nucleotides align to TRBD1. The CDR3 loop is CAWSATGGAGGYTF. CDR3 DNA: TGTGCCTGGAGTGCGACAGGGGGTGCGGGTGGCTACACCTTC.